The 20 T cell receptor beta chains presented below share a single source sample, sequenced in a study of post-analysis software for immune sequencing data. Study-wide points: TRBV5-6, TRBV5-1 and TRBV20-1 belonged to a set of a handful of TRBV segments that were more frequent in patients than controls.

Their antigens are not known. Included in the TCR beta cDNA libraries were unique molecular identifiers. One entry per CDR3 protein, called by TCRdb with MiXCR from the PCR reads. The data hold roughly 200,000 distinct CDR3 sequences, with approximately 29% observed a single time. The sequenced material came from blood. The receptors shown here come from a girl under 18 with multiple sclerosis.

This clonotype was seen only a few times. The J gene is TRBJ2-1, the V gene TRBV24-1, with 8 positions matching TRBD2. The J segment lost 8 bases and the V segment lost 1 base, leaving 6 bases of the junction unmatched. CDR1 is KGHDR and CDR2 is SFDVKD in the germline V gene. The CDR3 runs 15 residues. CDR3 coding DNA: TGTGCCACCAGTGATTTCCCAGCGGGGGTCGATGAGCAGTTCTTC. The encoded protein is CATSDFPAGVDEQFF.

The CDR3 region is CASSSGGSLGEKLFF. Written as DNA, the CDR3 is TGTGCCAGCAGCTCAGGGGGCTCTCTAGGTGAAAAACTGTTTTTT. The genes are TRBV7-2 and TRBJ1-4; 8 bases fit TRBD1. Germline V gene data show CDR1 as SGHTA and CDR2 as FQGNSA. J lost 7 bases, V lost 4 bases, and 8 bases had no gene match. The CDR3 runs 15 residues.

The chain recombines TRBV4-2 with TRBJ1-5; no clear D gene. The CDR3 loop spans 15 amino acids. The germline V gene has CDR1 LGHNA and CDR2 YNFKEQ. V was trimmed by 3 bases and J by 7 bases, leaving 16 bases between them. CDR3 amino acids: CASSQTVSVSQPQHF. CDR3 DNA: TGTGCCAGCAGCCAGACGGTATCGGTGAGCCAGCCCCAGCATTTT.

This clonotype was seen a handful of times. This chain links TRBV5-1 with TRBJ1-1; D is ambiguous. V lost 4 bases, J lost 1 base, and 11 bases lay in between. CDR1 is SGHRS and CDR2 is YFSETQ in the germline V gene. This CDR3 region has 14 residues. The CDR3 loop reads CASSPRLRNTEAFF. The CDR3 nucleotides read TGCGCCAGCAGCCCACGCCTTAGGAACACTGAAGCTTTCTTT.

This clonotype was detected many times. The chain uses TRBV29-1 and TRBJ1-2; TRBD1 matches at 7 bases. V gave up 7 bases and J gave up 0 bases; unmatched junction bases: 5. The CDR3 totals 13 residues. Germline loops: CDR1 SQVTM, CDR2 ANQGSEA. The CDR3 nucleotides read TGCAGCGCGGAGGACAGGACTAACTATGGCTACACCTTC. Protein: CSAEDRTNYGYTF.

Ten or more counts support this clonotype. The V call is TRBV5-6, the J call TRBJ2-1; D ambiguous. V was shortened by 0 bases and J by 8 bases, with 15 bases between the two germline ends. Looked up from germline, CDR1 is SGHDT and CDR2 is YYEEEE. The CDR3 loop spans 15 amino acids. CDR3 bases: TGTGCCAGCAGCTTGGGGCCGGCCGCGCACCATGAGCAGTTCTTC. This translates into CASSLGPAAHHEQFF.

This clonotype was seen ten or more times. The chain is built from TRBV20-1 and TRBJ2-4; tentatively, D is TRBD1 (6 bases). Looked up from germline, CDR1 is DFQATT and CDR2 is SNEGSKA (reference sequence). Trimming removed 6 bases at V and 0 bases at J, with 15 bases between. This CDR3 is built from 15 residues. The CDR3: CSAPIGTLAKNIQYF. As DNA, the CDR3 is TGCAGTGCCCCGATTGGGACATTAGCCAAAAACATTCAGTACTTC.

At least ten counts were recorded for this clonotype. The genes are TRBV6-1 and TRBJ2-7; 7 bases are shared with TRBD1. The J segment lost 1 base and the V segment lost 0 bases, leaving 0 bases of the junction unmatched. This CDR3 region has 14 residues. Germline lookup yields CDR1 MNHNS and CDR2 SASEGT. The CDR3 bases are TGTGCCAGCAGTGAAGCGACAGGGTCCTACGAGCAGTACTTC. This gives the protein CASSEATGSYEQYF.

This clonotype was detected ten times or more. The chain joins TRBV20-1 to TRBJ2-6; D possibly matches TRBD1 or TRBD2 (6 bases each). The V end lost 6 bases, the J end lost 0 bases, and 12 bases lay between the germline ends. The CDR3 is 15 residues long. The germline V gene encodes CDR1 DFQATT and CDR2 SNEGSKA (reference sequence). The CDR3 protein is CSARSGASGANVLTF. DNA of the CDR3: TGCAGTGCCCGCTCGGGGGCCTCTGGGGCCAACGTCCTGACTTTC.

In its sample, this clonotype was seen a few times. The chain carries TRBV6-1 and TRBJ1-5; D unclear. Germline CDR1 is MNHNS and CDR2 is SASEGT. CDR3 length: 15 amino acids. The V and J ends lost 2 bases and 3 bases respectively, with 11 bases between them. The CDR3 nucleotides are TGTGCCAGCAGTGAAACCCCGACCCCCAATCAGCCCCAGCATTTT. Residues: CASSETPTPNQPQHF.

This clonotype was observed at least ten times. The chain links TRBV5-1 to TRBJ1-1; D unresolved. This CDR3 has 14 amino acids. Trimming took off 4 bases at V and 6 bases at J, with 16 bases between the two ends. Germline assignment: CDR1 SGHRS and CDR2 YFSETQ. The DNA for the CDR3 is TGCGCCAGCAGCCCCCCGGACGGCGCCGCTGAAGCTTTCTTT. This gives the protein CASSPPDGAAEAFF.

V is TRBV19 and J is TRBJ2-3, with 10 bases aligning to TRBD2. V lost 5 bases, J lost 8 bases, and 13 bases stayed unmatched. Per germline, CDR1 LNHDA and CDR2 SQIVND (reference sequence). CDR3 length: 16 residues. The CDR3 region has the DNA TGTGCCAGTAGTCCTCGTTCTAGCGGGAGTTTCGGTACGCAGTATTTT. Its translation is CASSPRSSGSFGTQYF.

In this sample, this clonotype turned up a few times. The chain combines TRBV3-1 with TRBJ2-7; the D gene is possibly TRBD2 (6 bases). The CDR3 spans 15 residues. Trimming removed 0 bases at V and 3 bases at J, with 12 bases between. Germline CDR1 LGHDT, CDR2 YNNKEL (reference sequence). In DNA form, the CDR3 reads TGTGCCAGCAGCCAAGAAGGCGGGGATTACTACGAGCAGTACTTC. Protein sequence: CASSQEGGDYYEQYF.

In this sample, this clonotype turned up many times. The CDR3 nucleotides are TGTGCCATCAGTGAGTCGCAAGCGGGGGGCCCAACGGATACGCAGTATTTT. Amino acid sequence: CAISESQAGGPTDTQYF. V is TRBV10-3 and J is TRBJ2-3, with 9 positions matching TRBD2. The CDR3 totals 17 residues. Germline values: CDR1 ENHRY, CDR2 SYGVKD. The junction had 10 bases not matched to a gene; V was cut back by 0 bases and J by 6 bases.

This clonotype has at least ten counts. V is TRBV5-1 and J is TRBJ1-2; D is possibly TRBD1 (5 bases). Deletions cut 2 bases from V and 6 bases from J, with 8 bases between. This CDR3 comprises 12 residues. Germline CDR1 and CDR2: SGHRS and YFSETQ. The CDR3 DNA sequence: TGCGCCAGCAGCTTAGGGGCTCATGGCTACACCTTC. Translation gives CASSLGAHGYTF.

This clonotype was counted many times. The genes are TRBV7-9 and TRBJ2-7; weak D call: TRBD2 (5 bases). V was cut by 5 bases and J by 5 bases, with 16 bases left in between. The length of the CDR3 is 14 residues. Per the germline V gene, CDR1 is SEHNR and CDR2 is FQNEAQ (reference sequence). As DNA, the CDR3 is TGTGCCAGCAGCGTCGTGGCGGGCGACGACGAGCAGTACTTC. Its protein is CASSVVAGDDEQYF. Looking up the rest from reference TRBV7-9 and TRBJ2-7 gives the full variable domain: DTGVSQNPRHKITKRGQNVTFRCDPISEHNRLYWYRQTLGQGPEFLTYFQNEAQLEKSRLLSDRFSAERPKGSFSTLEIQRTEQGDSAMYLCASSVVAGDDEQYFGPGTRLTVT.

The chain joins TRBV6-5 to TRBJ2-7; D perhaps matches TRBD1 (6 bases). CDR1 is MNHEY and CDR2 is SVGAGI in the germline V gene. The CDR3 contains 15 residues. V shed 4 bases and J shed 2 bases, with 15 bases lying between them. CDR3 sequence: CASSSVRDKPYEQYF. CDR3 nucleotide sequence: TGTGCCAGCAGTTCCGTCCGGGACAAACCCTACGAGCAGTACTTC.

This clonotype was counted a single time. One base away lies a much larger clone, so this may be a sequencing read error. This CDR3 is CASKSPGTDTQYF. DNA of the CDR3: TGCGCCAGCAAGTCTCCCGGGACAGATACGCAGTATTTT. V and J are TRBV10-2 and TRBJ2-3; D gene uncertain. The CDR3 consists of 13 residues. Trimming pared 7 bases from V and 3 bases from J, leaving 11 bases between. In germline, CDR1 is WSHSY, CDR2 SAAADI.

There are many counts of this clonotype. A junction end diverges from the germline sequence, so it may reflect a read error. The chain is built from TRBV29-1 and TRBJ2-3; D uncertain. CDR1 and CDR2 (germline): SQVTM, ANQGSEA. This CDR3 is built from 12 residues. The DNA of the CDR3 is TGCAGCGTTGCAGCCAGCACAGATGCGCAGTATTTT. Translated: CSVAASTDAQYF.

This clonotype is a singleton in its sample. A much larger clone lies a single base off, so this may be a read error. The chain carries TRBV27 and TRBJ2-5; no reliable D call. This CDR3 has 13 amino acids. Germline-derived CDR1 and CDR2 are MNHEY and SMNVEV (reference sequence). The DNA for the CDR3 is TGTGCCGGCAGGCAGAGACCAAAAGAGACCCAGTACTTC. This codes for CAGRQRPKETQYF.